This T cell receptor (beta chain) was retrieved from a study of blood T cell repertoires in COVID-19. Across the study: The analysed material was cDNA or gDNA that came from T cells, B-cell-depleted T cells, or PBMCs.

In the study's own analysis: Cell counts per sample came from amplifying reference gene primers. Data came from immunoSEQ multiplex PCR; TCRdb stores just in-frame clones and leaves some out. For V, J and clone size, that table is used; D and trimming come from the DNA. The sample has fewer than 500,000 clones; over 85% are singletons. One Seattle source followed patients from active infection through their disease course. This clonotype was obtained from a man younger than 35 with COVID-19, enrolled during active disease. Sequenced sample: peripheral blood.

The CDR3, as DNA: TGTGCCAGCAGCCAAAATTACCGACTAGCGAGCACCTACGAGCAGTACTTC. It is translated as CASSQNYRLASTYEQYF. The rearrangement links TRBV3-1 (or the pseudogene TRBV3-2) to TRBJ2-7; 8 nucleotides agree with TRBD2. The CDR3 loop spans 17 amino acids. The J segment lost 2 bases and the V segment lost 2 bases, leaving 11 bases of the junction unmatched. Germline CDR1 LGHDT, CDR2 YNNKEL (reference sequence).